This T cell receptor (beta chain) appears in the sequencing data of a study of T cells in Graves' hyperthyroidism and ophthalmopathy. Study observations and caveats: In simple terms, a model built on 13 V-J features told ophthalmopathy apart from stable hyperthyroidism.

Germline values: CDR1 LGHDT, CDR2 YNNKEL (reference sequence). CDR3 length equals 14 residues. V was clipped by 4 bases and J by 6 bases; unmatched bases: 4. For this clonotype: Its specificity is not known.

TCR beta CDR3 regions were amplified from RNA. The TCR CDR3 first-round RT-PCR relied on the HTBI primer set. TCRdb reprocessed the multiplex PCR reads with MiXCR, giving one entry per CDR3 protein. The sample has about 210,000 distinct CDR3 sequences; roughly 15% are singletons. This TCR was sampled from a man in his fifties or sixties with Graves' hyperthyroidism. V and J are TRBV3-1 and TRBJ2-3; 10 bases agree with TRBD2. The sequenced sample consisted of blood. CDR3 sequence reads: CASSLRTSGDTQYF. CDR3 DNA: TGTGCCAGCAGCCTGCGGACTAGCGGTGATACGCAGTATTTT.